The rows below give T cell receptor beta chains drawn from one sample of a study of shared clonotypes between healthy human individuals. Here immunoSEQ multiplex PCR was the method, and the copy in TCRdb shows in-frame clones only, minus some. The sample has about 2.3 million clones, approximately 93% seen once; the top ten hold roughly 0.36%. Specimen: naive CD4+ T cells from PBMCs. All receptors come from a young man in good health. Some clones in this sample may be carry-over from other donors' samples. Both conserved end residues are part of each CDR3. Each record gives: J gene, D gene, V gene, clone size, CDR3 protein, CDR3 DNA. D genes are given only for firm matches. Some rows mark clone size as missing; the rest say once, few, many or name a class of expanded clone.

>TRBJ1-1|NA|TRBV6-6|few
CATTMPYGEAFF
TGTGCCACCACCATGCCTTACGGTGAAGCTTTCTTT
>TRBJ1-2|NA|TRBV28|NA
CASSLEVGRLNTF
TGTGCCAGCAGTTTAGAGGTTGGGCGTCTGAACACCTTC
>TRBJ1-4|NA|TRBV30|few
CAWSAGSSEKLFF
TGTGCCTGGAGTGCAGGGTCGTCCGAAAAACTGTTTTTT
>TRBJ1-1|NA|TRBV19|NA
CASSNRRGTEAFF
TGTGCCAGTAGTAACCGCCGGGGGACTGAAGCTTTCTTT
>TRBJ2-7|TRBD2|TRBV28|NA
CASSRSGISYEQYF
TGTGCCAGCAGCCGTAGCGGGATCTCCTACGAGCAGTACTTC
>TRBJ2-7|NA|TRBV11-3|NA
CASSLDLGEQYF
TGTGCCAGCAGCTTAGATCTAGGCGAGCAGTACTTC
>TRBJ2-3|TRBD2|TRBV29-1|NA
CSVLGLAGEGGNPSTDTQYF
TGCAGCGTCTTAGGACTAGCGGGAGAGGGGGGAAACCCTAGCACAGATACGCAGTATTTT
>TRBJ2-1|TRBD2|TRBV9|NA
CASSVGGLAGGHEQFF
TGTGCCAGCAGCGTGGGGGGACTAGCGGGAGGCCATGAGCAGTTCTTC
>TRBJ2-7|NA|TRBV19|NA
CASSIRFSYEQYF
TGTGCCAGTAGTATTAGATTCTCCTACGAGCAGTACTTC
>TRBJ2-1|TRBD2|TRBV19|NA
CASSQWTSGRKNEQFF
TGTGCCAGTAGCCAATGGACTAGCGGGAGAAAGAATGAGCAGTTCTTC
>TRBJ1-1|NA|TRBV6-1|once
CASSEFQGSTDTEAFF
TGTGCCAGCAGTGAATTTCAGGGATCTACGGACACTGAAGCTTTCTTT
>TRBJ2-1|NA|TRBV10-1|NA
CASLVGYVQFF
TGCGCCAGCCTGGTAGGCTATGTGCAGTTCTTC